The clone carrying this T cell receptor (beta chain) was observed at least ten times. This specimen comes from a study of identical twins. V lost 2 bases to trimming and J lost 4 bases, with 12 bases between them. The CDR3 extends over 15 amino acids. Looked up from germline, CDR1 is MNHEY and CDR2 is SVGEGT. Each CDR3 protein is one row after TCRdb ran MiXCR on the 5' RACE reads. The table has 690,000 or so distinct CDR3 sequences, 8% to 9% seen once. The sample was also linked to a second study, of yellow fever vaccine responses in identical twins.

The source material was PBMCs. This chain uses TRBV6-2 or TRBV6-3 with TRBJ2-1, with D possibly being TRBD1 (5 bases). This clonotype originated in a woman under 30 in good health. The CDR3 loop is CASSYGETGYNEQFF. The DNA of the CDR3 is TGTGCCAGCAGTTACGGGGAAACAGGTTACAATGAGCAGTTCTTC.